This T cell receptor beta chain was recorded in a study of blood T cell repertoires in COVID-19. Study background: Acute and convalescent COVID-19 specimens originated in the United States, Italy and Spain. Nucleic acid was either cDNA or gDNA, and it came from T cells, B-cell-depleted T cells, or PBMCs.

How the authors handled the data: Estimation of nucleated cell counts relied on the amplification of reference gene primers. Libraries were prepared by immunoSEQ multiplex PCR; TCRdb keeps only in-frame clonotypes and omits some of them. V and J calls and clone size come straight from that table; D and trimming were deduced from the DNA. The sample records 70,000 to 80,000 clones, approximately 80% being singletons. The CDR3 extends over 14 amino acids. The V gene's germline CDR1 is MNHEY and CDR2 SVGEGT. J gave up 6 bases and V 0 bases, and 3 bases lay outside the gene matches. The chain is built from TRBV6-2 or TRBV6-3 and TRBJ2-3; 7 nucleotides align to TRBD1. The specimen was peripheral blood. The sequence was obtained from a man older than 75 with acute or convalescent COVID-19. CDR3 in amino acids: CASSYSSRGDTQYF. DNA of the CDR3: TGTGCCAGCAGTTACTCGAGCAGGGGGGATACGCAGTATTTT.